This is a list of T cell receptor beta chains from one sample in a study of regulatory T cells in long-lasting Graves disease. Each CDR3 protein is one row after TCRdb ran MiXCR on the multiplex PCR reads. The table includes fewer than 450,000 distinct CDR3 sequences, 23% detected once. The sample here was peripheral blood mononuclear cells (PBMCs), taken when the disease was refractory, from a patient treated with antithyroid drugs. The receptors come from a female donor with Graves disease. Each CDR3 is given with its conserved first and last residue. The D gene is left open where the match is weak.

TRBV10-3 | . | CAISPDRRYGYTF
TRBV12-3/TRBV12-4 | . | CASSLAGIAKNIQYF
TRBV24-1 | . | CATSEGVSYEQYF
TRBV20-1 | . | CSARGPAETQYF
TRBV18 | . | CASSPRGTYGYTF
TRBV2 | . | CASIQKGNTEAFF
TRBV19 | . | CASSHPGHAYGYTF
TRBV6-1 | TRBD1 | CASKGQGLYEQYF
TRBV6-1 | TRBD1 | CASSGGGSTEAFF
TRBV29-1 | . | CSVERRGIGYTF
TRBV19 | TRBD1 | CASSTTRTGSEPEQYF
TRBV30 | . | CAWTQLNTEAFF
TRBV9 | . | CASSVVPGAVSYGYTF
TRBV5-1 | . | CASSLAPGPSTEAFF
TRBV2 | TRBD1 | CASSVDRGRETQYF
TRBV11-2 | . | CASSLAFGSSNEQFF
TRBV9 | TRBD1 | CASSVARTGGQETQYF
TRBV5-5 | TRBD2 | CASSTTGLAGVGTGELFF
TRBV16 | . | CVSSHGQTNTEAFF
TRBV5-1 | . | CASSLDRVRAFF
TRBV4-1 | . | CASSQKLSGSSYNSPLHF
TRBV20-1 | TRBD2 | CSASPRTSGRWGGEQYF
TRBV12-3/TRBV12-4 | . | CASRNRVTKTQYF
TRBV18 | . | CASSMQGNYEQYF
TRBV19 | . | CASSIDWGTAARYGYTF
TRBV20-1 | . | CSARAYEGLNEKLFF
TRBV30 | TRBD1 | CAGGQGGNIQYF
TRBV7-3 | . | CASSTRDNYEQYF
TRBV28 | . | CASSPTRNEKLFF
TRBV18 | TRBD1 | CASSLGGTGTEAFF
TRBV6-2/TRBV6-3 | TRBD1 | CASSYSQGARLDYGYTF
TRBV10-3 | . | CAISDLGVGYGYTF
TRBV5-4 | . | CASSFPSIDEQYF
TRBV29-1 | . | CSVETRLRETQYF
TRBV7-9 | . | CASSDSSGYTF
TRBV28 | . | CASSSPADGELFF
TRBV5-1 | TRBD1 | CASSMRGRRDRAEVEQYF
TRBV9 | . | CASSGGSGETQYF
TRBV2 | TRBD1 | CASRSPGGTGNQPQHF
TRBV18 | . | CASSPGGLAYEQYF
TRBV7-8 | . | CASSSRRVAPETQYF